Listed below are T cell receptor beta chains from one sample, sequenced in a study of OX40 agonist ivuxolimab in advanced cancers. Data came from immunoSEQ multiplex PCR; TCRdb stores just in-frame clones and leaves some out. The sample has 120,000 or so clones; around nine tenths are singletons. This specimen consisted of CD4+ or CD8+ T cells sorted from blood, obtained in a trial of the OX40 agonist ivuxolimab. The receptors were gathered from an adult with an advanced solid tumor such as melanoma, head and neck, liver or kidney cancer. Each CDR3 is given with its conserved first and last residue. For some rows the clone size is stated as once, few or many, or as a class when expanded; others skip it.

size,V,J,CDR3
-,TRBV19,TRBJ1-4,CATLGAGNEKLFF
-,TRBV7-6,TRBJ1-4,CASSLGRQEKLFF
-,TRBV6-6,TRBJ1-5,CASSWGDQPQHF
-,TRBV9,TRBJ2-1,CASSVAGIYNEQFF
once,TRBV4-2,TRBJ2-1,CASSQEVGPGLAGGEQFF
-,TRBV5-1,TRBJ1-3,CASRSTGTGNTIYF
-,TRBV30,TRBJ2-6,CAWSTTGLSGANVLTF
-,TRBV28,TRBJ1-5,CASSLGQSNQPQHF
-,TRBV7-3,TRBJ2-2,CASSFSGRDTGELFF
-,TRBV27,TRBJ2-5,CASSPAGRKTQYF
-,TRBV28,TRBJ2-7,CASSDRVGYEQYF
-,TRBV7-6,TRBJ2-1,CASSLPGGLYNEQFF
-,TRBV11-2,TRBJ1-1,CASSPEDTGGRTEAFF
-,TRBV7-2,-,CASSRDKPSYEQYF
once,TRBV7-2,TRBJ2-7,CASSLKPPYEQYF
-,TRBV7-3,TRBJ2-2,CASSRRVTGELFF
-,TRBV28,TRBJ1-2,CACGSIYGYTF
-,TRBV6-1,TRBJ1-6,CASSSSYNSPLHF
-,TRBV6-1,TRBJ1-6,CASSPRDRGSPLHF
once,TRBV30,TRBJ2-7,CAWSGDRDDEQYF
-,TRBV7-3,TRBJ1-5,CASSLGQPQHF
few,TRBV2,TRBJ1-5,CATKQGASQPQHF
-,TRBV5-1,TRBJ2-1,CASSLVSGGNNEQFF
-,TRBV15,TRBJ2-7,CATSRDPGQGLYEQYF
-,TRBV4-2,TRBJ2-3,CASSHPGGGTDTQYF